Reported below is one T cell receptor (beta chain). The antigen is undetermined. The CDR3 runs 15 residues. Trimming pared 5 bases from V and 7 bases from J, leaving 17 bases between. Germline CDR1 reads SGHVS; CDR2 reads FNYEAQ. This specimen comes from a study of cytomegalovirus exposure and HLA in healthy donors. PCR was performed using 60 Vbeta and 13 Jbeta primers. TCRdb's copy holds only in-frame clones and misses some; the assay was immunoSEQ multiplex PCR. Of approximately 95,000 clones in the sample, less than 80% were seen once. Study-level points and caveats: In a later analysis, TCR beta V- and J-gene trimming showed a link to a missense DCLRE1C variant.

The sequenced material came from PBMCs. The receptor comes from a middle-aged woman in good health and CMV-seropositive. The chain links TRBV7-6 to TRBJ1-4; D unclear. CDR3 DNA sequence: TGTGCCAGCAGCCCCCGACTAGCGGGAAGTGAAAAACTGTTTTTT. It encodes CASSPRLAGSEKLFF.